The present TCR beta chain was sequenced within a study of T cells in Graves' hyperthyroidism and ophthalmopathy. Germline CDR1 and CDR2: MDHEN and SYDVKM. Between the trimmed V and J ends, which lost 8 bases and 5 bases, there was a span of 18 bases. The CDR3 covers 14 residues. This clonotype was seen repeatedly, ten times or more. It was RNA transcripts that yielded the amplified TCR beta CDR3 regions. A set of HTBI primers served as the primers for a first-round RT-PCR of the TCR CDR3. TCRdb fed the multiplex PCR reads into MiXCR, producing one record per CDR3 protein. The sample includes 700,000 or so distinct CDR3 sequences, about a sixth seen only once; the top ten take around 7.7%. Disease duration under 2 months; hyperthyroidism patients were aged 18 to 65. Any patient presenting with uncontrolled infection, other autoimmune disease, pregnancy or lactation was left out. Clinicians diagnosed patients from clinical symptoms, serum thyroxine and TRAb, thyroid ultrasound and orbital computed tomography. Isolation of PBMCs was performed on 8.5 to 10 ml fresh peripheral blood.

What was sequenced was blood. This rearrangement joins TRBV28 to TRBJ1-1, with a weak D call TRBD1 (5 bases). The receptor comes from a young man with Graves' hyperthyroidism. For the CDR3, the DNA is TGTGCCAGCCTAACGTCGGGGGGAGGTACTGAAGCTTTCTTT. Protein: CASLTSGGGTEAFF.